Listed below are T cell receptor beta chains from one sample, sequenced in a study of siplizumab effects on memory and regulatory T cells. The data were produced by immunoSEQ multiplex PCR, yet TCRdb's version contains in-frame clones alone and is incomplete. The sample yields roughly 60,000 clones, about 96% seen once. Sequenced: naive CD8+ T cells sorted from blood. The source is a human donor in good health. Each CDR3 is given with its conserved first and last residue. The D gene is left open where the match is weak. Size values are once, few and many counts, or a class for expanded clones, and some rows have none.

>13|.|TRBV27|TRBJ1-1|.
CASSLLKVSEAFF
TGTGCCAGCAGTTTATTAAAGGTCTCTGAAGCTTTCTTT
>13|.|TRBV7-9|TRBJ1-1|.
CASSLSGNTEAFF
TGTGCCAGCAGCTTATCAGGGAACACTGAAGCTTTCTTT
>15|.|TRBV29-1|TRBJ2-5|.
CSVEGGQGGGETQYF
TGCAGCGTTGAAGGGGGCCAGGGGGGTGGTGAGACCCAGTACTTC
>19|TRBD2|TRBV2|TRBJ2-3|once
CASSEVVRSGSPSTDTQYF
TGTGCCAGCAGTGAAGTAGTCAGGAGCGGGAGTCCTAGCACAGATACGCAGTATTTT
>11|.|TRBV4-1|TRBJ1-1|.
CASSWNTEAFF
TGCGCCAGCAGTTGGAACACTGAAGCTTTCTTT
>13|.|TRBV4-1|TRBJ2-7|.
CASSQVHQDEQYF
TGCGCCAGCAGCCAAGTTCATCAGGACGAGCAGTACTTC
>13|TRBD2|TRBV29-1|TRBJ2-3|.
CSVLAENTDTQYF
TGCAGCGTCCTAGCGGAAAACACAGATACGCAGTATTTT
>15|.|TRBV11-2|TRBJ1-3|.
CASSLGLDSGNTIYF
TGTGCCAGCAGCTTGGGGCTCGACTCTGGAAACACCATATATTTT
>14|.|TRBV2|TRBJ2-1|.
CASSEVADYNEQFF
TGTGCCAGCAGTGAAGTTGCGGATTACAATGAGCAGTTCTTC
>15|TRBD2|TRBV7-3|TRBJ2-1|.
CASSPGTSGGNEQFF
TGTGCCAGCAGCCCGGGGACTAGCGGGGGCAATGAGCAGTTCTTC
>15|.|TRBV9|TRBJ1-1|.
CASSAAHQGYTEAFF
TGTGCCAGCAGCGCCGCTCATCAGGGTTACACTGAAGCTTTCTTT
>11|.|TRBV27|TRBJ2-7|.
CASGQFYEQYF
TGTGCCAGCGGACAGTTCTACGAGCAGTACTTC
>13|.|TRBV13|TRBJ2-1|.
CASSLEGGNEQFF
TGTGCCAGCAGCTTAGAAGGGGGAAATGAGCAGTTCTTC
>14|TRBD1|TRBV5-5|TRBJ2-7|.
CASSSGQQLYEQYF
TGTGCCAGCAGCTCGGGACAGCAATTATACGAGCAGTACTTC
>15|TRBD2|TRBV6-5|TRBJ2-1|once
CASRILAGGPHEQFF
TGTGCCAGCAGGATACTAGCGGGGGGCCCTCATGAGCAGTTCTTC
>14|.|TRBV28|TRBJ1-5|.
CASSLSGVGQPQHF
TGTGCCAGCAGTTTATCGGGGGTAGGTCAGCCCCAGCATTTT
>15|TRBD1|TRBV9|TRBJ1-2|.
CASSVEGAVGQGYTF
TGTGCCAGCAGCGTAGAGGGGGCCGTAGGCCAGGGCTACACCTTC
>12|TRBD2|TRBV19|TRBJ2-7|.
CASTSGGDEQYF
TGTGCCAGTACTAGCGGGGGGGACGAGCAGTACTTC
>12|.|TRBV5-6|TRBJ1-1|.
CASSFGGTEAFF
TGTGCCAGCAGCTTCGGGGGCACTGAAGCTTTCTTT
>15|TRBD2|TRBV7-2|TRBJ2-3|.
CASSFLAGGPDTQYF
TGTGCCAGCAGCTTCCTGGCGGGGGGGCCAGATACGCAGTATTTT
>14|TRBD2|TRBV6-6|TRBJ2-5|.
CASSPWGGQETQYF
TGTGCCAGCAGCCCATGGGGGGGCCAAGAGACCCAGTACTTC
>14|.|TRBV6-1|TRBJ1-5|.
CASSEGEENQPQHF
TGTGCCAGCAGTGAAGGGGAAGAAAATCAGCCCCAGCATTTT
>13|.|TRBV5-1|TRBJ2-7|.
CASSFRTAYEQYF
TGCGCCAGCAGCTTTAGGACAGCCTACGAGCAGTACTTC
>15|.|TRBV19|TRBJ2-1|.
CASSIARGSYNEQFF
TGTGCCAGTAGTATTGCCAGGGGTTCCTACAATGAGCAGTTCTTC
>17|.|TRBV19|TRBJ1-2|.
CASSTFGPSLNAYGYTF
TGTGCCAGTAGTACCTTTGGGCCGTCTTTAAACGCTTATGGCTACACCTTC
>17|.|TRBV19|TRBJ1-1|.
CASSMFARGTPTTEAFF
TGTGCCAGTAGTATGTTCGCCCGTGGGACTCCAACGACTGAAGCTTTCTTT
>12|.|TRBV7-9|TRBJ1-1|.
CASSLVSTEAFF
TGTGCCAGCAGCCTGGTTAGCACTGAAGCTTTCTTT
>15|.|TRBV15|TRBJ2-7|.
CATSREQTGNYEQYF
TGTGCCACCAGCAGAGAGCAAACAGGGAATTACGAGCAGTACTTC
>15|TRBD1|TRBV27|TRBJ1-1|once
CASSDGQGMNTEAFF
TGTGCCAGCAGTGATGGACAGGGGATGAACACTGAAGCTTTCTTT
>12|.|TRBV6-5|TRBJ2-7|.
CASSYPGGEQYF
TGTGCCAGCAGTTACCCCGGAGGAGAGCAGTACTTC
>15|TRBD1|TRBV7-2|TRBJ2-7|.
CASSSGGTGAYEQYF
TGTGCCAGCAGCTCAGGTGGGACAGGGGCCTACGAGCAGTACTTC
>14|TRBD2|TRBV2|TRBJ2-5|.
CASTGTSGVKTQYF
TGTGCCAGCACCGGGACTAGCGGGGTGAAGACCCAGTACTTC